The text below deals with one T cell receptor beta chain. Its antigen is as yet unknown. V lost 3 bases and J lost 2, with 14 bases in between. This CDR3 has 15 amino acids. Germline-derived CDR1 and CDR2 are SGHRS and YFSETQ. The data stem from a study of T cells after yellow fever vaccination. The study, taken as a whole, reports: Among primary-vaccination clones, most reappeared after the booster, at almost 98% for CD4 and roughly 90% for CD8. Abundant bulk-population clonotypes could contaminate the FACS-sorted repertoires. Though weaker, the secondary response peaked faster, on day 5 versus 15.

Researchers made TCR cDNA using 5'RACE template switching, and this step added a universal primer site and UMIs. MiXCR, applied by TCRdb to the 5' RACE reads, yields one record per CDR3 protein. The sample lists 300,000 to 400,000 distinct CDR3 sequences, around 10% occurring once. The rearrangement uses TRBV5-1 and TRBJ2-5, with D perhaps TRBD1 (6 bases). Source: CD4+ T cells sorted from PBMCs, taken 45 days after the yellow fever booster vaccination. The origin of this receptor is a man in his late teens or twenties who received the YFV17D yellow fever vaccine. The CDR3 protein is CASSSMGHFQETQYF. The CDR3 coding sequence is TGCGCCAGCAGCTCAATGGGACACTTTCAAGAGACCCAGTACTTC.